This TCR beta chain emerged from a study of T cells in Graves' hyperthyroidism and ophthalmopathy. Overall study: Staff took peripheral blood when the initial diagnosis was made, before any treatment began. Study results and limitations: In the analysis, a 13 V-J model separated ophthalmopathy from stable hyperthyroidism.

Disease lasting under 3 months, a NOSPECS grade of at least 4, and a Clinical Activity Score of at least 3 were features of the ophthalmopathy patients. The authors took PBMCs from 7.5 to 10 ml fresh peripheral blood. RNA transcripts provided the source from which TCR beta CDR3 regions were amplified. HTBI primers drove first-round RT-PCR of the TCR CDR3. TCRdb fed the multiplex PCR reads into MiXCR, producing one record per CDR3 protein. The data show about 500,000 distinct CDR3 sequences, roughly a sixth seen once. CDR3 length: 16 amino acids. Looked up from germline, CDR1 is SGHNT and CDR2 is YYREEE (reference sequence). J lost 2 bases, V lost 1 base, and 4 bases had no gene match. A remark on this clonotype: What it binds is unknown.

This chain uses TRBV5-4 with TRBJ2-1; TRBD1 matches at 9 bases. The sequence derives from a woman aged 25 to 39 with Graves' ophthalmopathy. The sample consisted of blood. CDR3 residues: CASSLWGQGTYNEQFF. In DNA, the CDR3 is TGTGCCAGCAGCTTGTGGGGACAGGGTACCTACAATGAGCAGTTCTTC.